Here is one T cell receptor beta chain with its context. This clonotype occurred many times. The specificity of this receptor is unknown. No much larger clone is present one base from it, and per-base qualities are unavailable. This record comes from a study of T cells in Graves' hyperthyroidism and ophthalmopathy (dated by TCRdb to the late 2010s). Regarding the complete study: Peripheral blood samples were taken at initial diagnosis, before any treatment was given. To identify TCR V-J signatures that set the groups apart, the researchers used a discovery cohort of 90 to 100 patients, made up of fewer than 50 with Graves' ophthalmopathy and some 55 with stable Graves' hyperthyroidism. Prospective prediction of ophthalmopathy was tested in an independent validation cohort of some 19 hyperthyroidism patients and around 16 patients who later progressed to ophthalmopathy. The 100 discovery patients were randomly split 7:3 into training and test sets. Thyroid tissue and blood T-cell repertoires from more than 5 Graves' hyperthyroidism patients were also compared in the study. Following sampling, methimazole starting at 30 mg daily was given to hyperthyroidism patients, and high-dose intravenous methylprednisolone was given to ophthalmopathy patients. According to the paper, TCR Vbeta CDR3 sequencing was carried out on some 130 peripheral blood samples, which came from fewer than 50 ophthalmopathy, approximately 78 hyperthyroidism and approximately 17 progressor patients.

Ophthalmopathy patients had moderately to severely active disease, with a Clinical Activity Score of 3 or more, a NOSPECS grade of 4 or more, and a disease duration of less than 3 months. The study excluded patients with uncontrolled infections, other autoimmune diseases, pregnancy or lactation. Diagnoses relied on clinical symptoms, serum thyroxine and TRAb, thyroid ultrasound and orbital computed tomography. Ficoll-Paque density gradient centrifugation was used to isolate PBMCs from around 9.1 ml of fresh peripheral blood. Total RNA was extracted with Trizol reagent, and quality was checked on an Agilent 2100 Bioanalyzer. The CDR3 starts with the cysteine, ends with the phenylalanine, and has 13 residues. Kept here is only the CDR3 DNA, which spans 39 bases and is read in frame from base 1. CDR1 and CDR2, looked up from the germline V gene (reference sequence), are MNHEY and SMNVEV. V is reduced by 6 bases and J by 3 bases, leaving a spacing of 11 bases between them.

Points the paper makes about the study in general: Sample size was not statistically predetermined, and investigators were not blinded to group allocation. In validation, progression to ophthalmopathy was predicted by the model with 65% to 71% sensitivity and roughly 72% specificity, a median of approximately 6.5 months before onset. Most expanded thyroid clonotypes (frequency above 0.001) were also detected in blood, suggesting blood repertoires may reflect thyroid immune responses. Ophthalmopathy was separated from stable hyperthyroidism by a 13 V-J signature model, with approximately 85% sensitivity and 81% to 82% specificity obtained in cross-validation and 80%/75% obtained in testing.

TCR beta CDR3 regions were amplified from RNA transcripts. The first round of RT-PCR for the TCR CDR3 was performed with the HTBI primer set and the Qiagen OneStep RT-PCR kit. Libraries were constructed in a second round of multiplex PCR, after which size selection and purification were performed. Libraries were sequenced paired-end with 100 bp reads on an Illumina HiSeq2000. Per the original workflow: SOAPnuke was used to process the raw data, removing reads that contained adapters or uncalled bases, had a mean Phred below 15, or lacked an exact match to the constant primer or identifier. COPE v1.2.5 was used to merge the high-quality paired reads, and each unique nucleotide sequence was defined as a clonotype. Clonotypes were aligned to IMGT TRBV, TRBD and TRBJ reference segments using MiTCR v1.1. Only V-J combinations with frequency above 0.0001, covering roughly 99% of repertoires, were analysed. The TCS score was defined as the ratio of F50 (clonal expansion) to E x V (chaos), calculated using BLOSUM62-based TCRdist between CDR3 peptides within each V-J. Welch's t-statistics and random forest reduced some 510 V-J features to roughly 13, which were used in a naive Bayes classifier (R e1071). Thyroid-blood repertoire similarity was quantified with the Morisita-Horn index. TCRdb itself trimmed the public reads at Q25 with fastp, ran MiXCR and retained productive beta chains. Each record represents a unique CDR3 protein, reported with the most common genes and DNA among its rows. The authors' filters were not applied to this entry. This sample has hundreds of thousands of distinct CDR3 sequences in its table, and about 15% of those were observed once. Over 3.5% of the sample goes to the ten largest clones.

Sequencing used blood. Recombination joined TRBV27 with TRBJ2-5; the D call is possibly TRBD1 or TRBD2, each sharing 6 bases. The TCR sequence derives from a woman aged 35 to 49 with Graves' ophthalmopathy. The nucleotides are TGTGCCAGCAGGGACTACAGGGAAGAGACCCAGTACTTC. The translation is CASRDYREETQYF.